The present TCR beta chain was sequenced within a study of blood T cell repertoires in COVID-19. Those enrolled in Seattle joined during active infection and were followed longitudinally afterward. The data were produced by immunoSEQ multiplex PCR, yet TCRdb's version contains in-frame clones alone and is incomplete. Counted here are roughly 150,000 clones, about nine tenths occurring once; the ten biggest clones make up around 5.1%. This CDR3 is built from 16 residues. From germline, CDR1 is SGHTA and CDR2 FQGNSA. Trimming removed 2 bases from V and 1 base from J; junction bases left unmatched: 6. The chain has TRBV7-2 and TRBJ2-7, with 9 bases identical to TRBD1. What was sequenced was peripheral blood. The TCR comes from a man between 18 and 35 years old with COVID-19, enrolled during active disease. This chain's CDR3 is CASSLHGDRASYEQYF. The DNA for the CDR3 is TGTGCCAGCAGCTTACATGGGGACAGGGCATCCTACGAGCAGTACTTC.